This T cell receptor (beta chain) comes out of a study of beta chain features in type 1 diabetes (dated by TCRdb to the late 2010s). Regarding the study in general: No differences in mean age, gender distribution, total cell number or subset yield were found between patients and healthy donors. Regulatory and stem cell-like memory subsets were isolated from only 8 patients and about eight healthy donors, whereas naive and central memory subsets came from all 30 or so donors. Across all samples, about 110 million sorted cells were examined, and cell number per subset correlated strongly with RNA yield. In the study, TCRB repertoires of sorted circulating CD4+ T cell subsets from recently diagnosed type 1 diabetes patients were compared with those of matched healthy donors. What the work shows at the level of the full study, not this receptor alone: Patients with type 1 diabetes made fewer insertions and deleted more nucleotides at VDJ recombination sites, implying thymic rearrangement abnormalities. Type 1 diabetes patients showed a moderate but significant shortening of TCRB CDR3 length in all four CD4+ subsets. Because cDNA was sequenced instead of genomic DNA, highly expressing activated cells could be over-represented, though the groups showed no difference in activation or CD3 levels. Naive, central memory and regulatory TCRB repertoires appeared to be more similar among patients than among healthy donors. Because small numbers of individuals were included in the HLA sub-analyses, any influence of HLA type on TCRB rearrangement was left unresolved. PCR may preferentially amplify shorter templates, but because patient and control samples were amplified and corrected together, any resulting skew would affect both groups equally.

In the germline V gene, CDR1 corresponds to SGHVS and CDR2 to FQNEAQ. From the cysteine through the phenylalanine, the CDR3 covers 15 amino acids. Just the 45-base CDR3 DNA is kept, in frame starting at base 1. Trimming removed 1 base from V and 4 bases from J, leaving 14 bases between the germline ends. The entire isolated RNA was reverse transcribed using the High Capacity cDNA Reverse Transcription Kit, and thus expressed TCRB transcripts were sequenced. Deep immunoSEQ sequencing was applied to naive, central memory and regulatory T cell samples, giving an average of roughly 3.5 million total reads per sample. Sorted cells were lysed in RLT buffer and RNA was extracted with DNase-treated RNeasy Micro or Mini kits, depending on cell number. To prevent cross-contamination, every cell subset was processed on its own, while patient and healthy donor samples were processed together. The immunoSEQ multiplex PCR was used to amplify TCRB sequences from cDNA, yielding 87-bp fragments that span the CDR3 region. The amplicons were sequenced using the Illumina HiSeq platform. Under the source paper's analysis protocol: Synthetic template baselines were used to correct PCR bias computationally, reads within Hamming distance 2 were collapsed together, and singletons that could not be merged were discarded. Reads were aligned against IMGT so that V, D and J genes, CDR3 length and insertions or deletions at six rearrangement sites could be assigned. Within each subset, clonotype counts were normalized to sorted cell number, and only after that were true diversity and Gini coefficients computed with the tcR R package. Repertoire sharing was quantified using the overlap coefficient calculated on TCRB nucleotide sequences. Out-of-frame TCRB sequences from naive cells were analyzed as a proxy for the pre-selection repertoire. TCRdb re-hosts the immuneACCESS table, in-frame sequences only. Its copies lack some clones; in the studies checked, an unresolved V gene accounts for under half of them, and the cause for the rest is not known. V and J calls and clone size are given by that table; D and trimming were obtained from the DNA. This sample comprises around 350,000 clones, roughly 13% of them detected only once. 0.015% to 0.02% of the sample is held by the ten biggest clonotypes.

Each donor gave one peripheral blood draw, roughly 110 mL on average, collected into heparinised tubes. A BD FACSAria II was used to sort naive, central memory, regulatory and stem cell-like memory CD4+ T cells with a panel that included CD45RO, CCR7, CD25, CD127, CD95 and CD27. Every sorted population had a purity above 95%. PBMCs were isolated immediately by Lymphoprep density gradient centrifugation and stained directly without culture. So that batch effects would be minimized, each experiment stained and sorted samples in pairs, pairing one healthy donor with one patient. This clone appeared a few times. Its binding antigen is unknown. Base qualities were left out, and no much larger clone turns up one base away.

The source of this sequence is a man aged 18 to 30 in good health. Rearrangement joined TRBV7-8 to TRBJ2-7, and TRBD1 may be the D gene, going by 6 matching bases. Sequencing input: naive CD4+ T cells from blood. Sample cell subset or site, as interpreted from the label and publication: true naive CD4+ T cells. The bases are TGTGCCAGCAGCTTAGACAGGGCTAAAAATTACGAGCAGTACTTC. Translated, it reads CASSLDRAKNYEQYF.